The 7 T cell receptor beta chains reported below all come from one sample, sequenced in a study of shared clonotypes between healthy human individuals. Generated by immunoSEQ multiplex PCR, the TCRdb table keeps only in-frame clones and is missing some. The sample lists 1 million to 1.2 million clones; roughly 80% were seen once. Input material: memory CD4+ T cells from PBMCs. The subset denotes: CD45RA-negative fraction. The source is a man between 18 and 29 years old in good health. Some clones in this sample may be carry-over from other donors' samples.

This chain links TRBV11-3 with TRBJ2-1; TRBD2 matches 10 bases. J was trimmed by 5 bases and V by 1 base; bases with no gene match: 5. Germline V lookup: CDR1 SGHNT, CDR2 YENEEA. This CDR3 is built from 16 residues. This CDR3 is CASSLGPSGGDNEQFF. CDR3 in DNA: TGTGCCAGCAGCTTAGGCCCTAGCGGGGGAGACAATGAGCAGTTCTTC.

The J gene is TRBJ1-2, the V gene TRBV2; 8 bases line up with TRBD1. Trimming cost V 5 bases and J 6 bases; bases outside gene matches: 8. The V gene's germline CDR1 is SNHLY and CDR2 FYNNEI. This CDR3 contains 14 residues. The CDR3 loop reads CASSPGAGGNGYTF. The CDR3 coding sequence is TGTGCCAGCAGTCCGGGGGCAGGGGGCAATGGCTACACCTTC.

This chain links TRBV7-9 with TRBJ1-3, with 8 bases matching TRBD1. V lost 1 base and J lost 0; bases outside the gene matches: 5. Germline CDR1 SEHNR, CDR2 FQNEAQ (reference sequence). The CDR3 runs to 17 residues. The CDR3 DNA is TGTGCCAGCAGCTTAGGTCCAGGGGGCCCCTCTGGAAACACCATATATTTT. Protein product: CASSLGPGGPSGNTIYF.

This chain joins TRBV2 and TRBJ2-5; D perhaps matches TRBD2 (6 bases). The CDR3 totals 13 residues. The germline CDR1 and CDR2 sequences are SNHLY and FYNNEI. V lost 4 bases, J lost 6 bases, and 12 bases lay in between. CDR3 amino acids: CASSGGTGKTQYF. The CDR3 DNA sequence: TGTGCCAGCAGTGGCGGGACGGGGAAGACCCAGTACTTC. Together with reference TRBV2 and TRBJ2-5, the CDR3 gives the full variable domain: EPEVTQTPSHQVTQMGQEVILRCVPISNHLYFYWYRQILGQKVEFLVSFYNNEISEKSEIFDDQFSVERPDGSNFTLKIRSTKLEDSAMYFCASSGGTGKTQYFGPGTRLLVL.

This clone was seen just once. The gene calls are TRBV6-5 and TRBJ2-2; TRBD1 might be the D (5 bases). Trimming stripped 8 bases from V and 3 bases from J, with 16 bases between. This CDR3 has 15 amino acids. Germline V gene data show CDR1 as MNHEY and CDR2 as SVGAGI. CDR3 sequence: CASGAEPRYTGELFF. The CDR3 DNA is TGTGCCAGCGGGGCAGAGCCCAGGTACACCGGGGAGCTGTTTTTT.

CDR3 region: CASSQYDSYEQYF. The CDR3 DNA reads as TGTGCCAGCAGTCAGTATGATTCCTACGAGCAGTACTTC. The genes are TRBV5-8 and TRBJ2-7; unclear D gene. V dropped 5 bases and J dropped 1 base, with 10 bases sitting between them. There are 13 residues in the CDR3. From germline, CDR1 is SGHTS and CDR2 YDEGEE. Complete variable domain (other parts from reference TRBV5-8 and TRBJ2-7): EAGVTQSPTHLIKTRGQQATLRCSPISGHTSVYWYQQALGLGLQFLLWYDEGEERNRGNFPPRFSGRQFPNYSSELNVNALELEDSALYLCASSQYDSYEQYFGPGTRLTVT.

V is TRBV5-1 and J is TRBJ2-2, with D maybe TRBD1 (6 bases). The V and J ends lost 7 bases and 0 bases respectively, with 10 bases between them. The CDR3 is 14 amino acids. CDR1 and CDR2 from the germline V gene are SGHRS and YFSETQ. CDR3 in amino acids: CASQDRSNTGELFF. The CDR3 nucleotides are TGCGCCAGCCAGGACAGATCGAACACCGGGGAGCTGTTTTTT.